This entry features one T cell receptor beta chain sequence. This sample is drawn from a study of T-cell memory formation after mild COVID-19. J gave up 7 bases and V 7 bases, and 8 bases lay outside the gene matches. The CDR3 loop spans 14 amino acids. Germline V CDR1 and CDR2: MNHNS, SASEGT. TCRdb re-derived calls from the 5' RACE reads in MiXCR, one entry per CDR3 protein. The sample includes just over 150,000 distinct CDR3 sequences, around a third of them seen just once. The chain carries TRBV6-1 and TRBJ1-2; 11 bases fit TRBD1. Input material: PBMCs or a T cell subset sorted from them (not recorded which). The sequence came from an adult woman who had mild COVID-19 (a few samples of this study predate the infection). Cell type and time point are not known. The CDR3 nucleotides read TGTGCCAGCAAAATCGGACAGGGGGCTAGTGGCTACACCTTC. This encodes CASKIGQGASGYTF.